This T cell receptor beta chain came from a study of low-dose radiotherapy and immunotherapy resistance in tumors. Covering alpha and beta chains, TRAV- and TRBV-specific primers were used for the first-strand cDNA. It was with a constant-region primer and a V-primer adapter that TCRs were amplified over around 20 PCR cycles. TCRdb reprocessed the reads via MiXCR and lists one record per CDR3 protein. The data contain 31,000 or so distinct CDR3 sequences, less than 65% of them seen just once; the ten biggest clones take up approximately 5.3%. The germline V gene encodes CDR1 SGHAT and CDR2 FQNNGV. V lost 5 bases and J lost 6, with 14 bases in between. This CDR3 contains 13 residues. The sample's time point: after trial treatment. The treatment here: LDRT plus nivolumab, ipilimumab, low-dose cyclophosphamide and aspirin (RACIN trial).

The TCR originated in a male donor with gallbladder cancer. This chain links TRBV11-2 with TRBJ2-7; tentative D call: TRBD2 (6 bases). The sample consisted of PBMCs, taken after low-dose radiotherapy plus immunotherapy. The CDR3 coding sequence is TGTGCCAGCAGCCCCCATGAAGCGGGCGAGCAGTACTTC. This encodes CASSPHEAGEQYF.